This TCR beta chain was captured in a study of radiation and T cells in renal cell carcinoma. In the study overall: Nephrectomy followed 15 Gy stereotactic body radiation by 4 weeks.

The junction had 3 bases not matched to a gene; V was cut back by 3 bases and J by 2 bases. The CDR3 spans 16 residues. The germline CDR1 and CDR2 sequences are MNHNS and SASEGT. Produced via immunoSEQ multiplex PCR; TCRdb's table is partial and in-frame only. The repertoire has around 80,000 clones, roughly 87% of them found once; the top ten carry less than 7%. As to time point: blood 2 weeks post-SBRT. The treatment denotes: 15 Gy SBRT to primary tumor, nephrectomy 4 weeks later. Blood was sampled at baseline, 2 weeks and 4 weeks after SBRT. The patient's renal cell carcinoma had clear cell pathology.

The chain links TRBV6-1 to TRBJ2-5, with 13 bases lining up with TRBD2. This TCR was recovered from a man between 60 and 75 years old with renal cell carcinoma. The sequencing here drew on blood, taken from a patient whose treatment included radiotherapy and nephrectomy. CDR3: CASSDRLAGGQETQYF. The CDR3 region has the DNA TGTGCCAGCAGTGACCGACTAGCGGGAGGTCAAGAGACCCAGTACTTC.